Below, one T cell receptor (beta chain) is given with its context. With 6 bases clipped from V and 6 bases from J, the junction kept 9 bases outside the gene matches. Looked up from germline, CDR1 is SGHRS and CDR2 is YFSETQ. The CDR3 totals 15 residues. Authors' analysis steps: Amplified reference gene primers provided the basis for estimating nucleated cell counts. This table comes from immunoSEQ multiplex PCR, and its TCRdb copy is limited to in-frame clones, with some not included. V, J and clone size are taken as reported in that table, and D and trimming were inferred from the DNA itself. The data contain about 180,000 clones, roughly 84% of them singletons. These data come from a study of blood T cell repertoires in COVID-19. About the research overall: COVID-19 samples collected from the United States, Italy and Spain covered acute and convalescent phases. T cells, B-cell-depleted T cells, or PBMCs supplied cDNA or gDNA.

This clonotype was obtained from a woman over 75 with acute or convalescent COVID-19. This rearrangement joins TRBV5-1 to TRBJ2-2, with 9 bases matching TRBD1. The sequencing sample was made of peripheral blood. The CDR3 region has the DNA TGCGCCAGCACGCTTAGACAGGGGGAATCCGGGGAGCTGTTTTTT. Residues: CASTLRQGESGELFF.